Listed below are T cell receptor beta chains from one sample, sequenced in a study of CD8 T cells in ankylosing spondylitis. TCRdb reprocessed the 5' RACE reads via MiXCR and lists one record per CDR3 protein. The data show roughly 370,000 distinct CDR3 sequences, with around 24% seen just once and roughly 16% held by the top ten. Sample: blood, either unsorted or a sorted T cell fraction (not recorded which). These TCRs come from a male donor with ankylosing spondylitis. Both conserved end residues are part of each CDR3. Fields, in order: V gene, clone size, J gene, CDR3 protein. Size tells how often a clone was seen (once, few, many) or the class of an expanded clone, and some rows leave it out.

V: TRBV9; size: NA; J: TRBJ2-3; CDR3: CASSVQGGDTQYF
V: TRBV20-1; size: NA; J: TRBJ1-5; CDR3: CSAPTGASQPQHF
V: TRBV5-1; size: few; J: TRBJ2-7; CDR3: CASSEPGQMYEQYF
V: TRBV11-2; size: NA; J: TRBJ2-3; CDR3: CASSEVRARRWRTDTQYF
V: TRBV28; size: NA; J: TRBJ2-7; CDR3: CASSSPGAGGNEQYF
V: TRBV6-1; size: NA; J: TRBJ1-2; CDR3: CASRRDRVYGYTF
V: TRBV20-1; size: few; J: TRBJ1-1; CDR3: CSATQTDVYTEAFF
V: TRBV29-1; size: NA; J: TRBJ1-1; CDR3: CSVEGQGAFF
V: TRBV12-3/TRBV12-4; size: few; J: TRBJ2-7; CDR3: CASSRSAPYEQYF
V: TRBV9; size: NA; J: TRBJ1-6; CDR3: CASSVDTSGSPLHF
V: TRBV14; size: NA; J: TRBJ2-3; CDR3: CASSRGPWDTQYF
V: TRBV3-1; size: NA; J: TRBJ1-4; CDR3: CASSQEAVNEKLFF
V: TRBV12-5; size: NA; J: TRBJ2-7; CDR3: CASGLVLGRPYEQYF
V: TRBV12-3/TRBV12-4; size: NA; J: TRBJ2-3; CDR3: CASSSRLAGGPDTQYF
V: TRBV5-1; size: few; J: TRBJ1-1; CDR3: CASSRGGWGSENTEAFF
V: TRBV29-1; size: few; J: TRBJ1-1; CDR3: CSVEMTGSNTEAFF
V: TRBV20-1; size: few; J: TRBJ2-3; CDR3: CSAPSPDTQYF
V: TRBV6-2/TRBV6-3; size: few; J: TRBJ2-1; CDR3: CASSYGLALNEQFF
V: TRBV12-3/TRBV12-4; size: few; J: TRBJ2-7; CDR3: CASRRTQPGHEQYF
V: TRBV20-1; size: NA; J: TRBJ2-2; CDR3: CSALTSGRTGELFF
V: TRBV4-2; size: few; J: TRBJ2-1; CDR3: CASRPSGLSYNEQFF
V: TRBV28; size: few; J: TRBJ2-7; CDR3: CASSSPGQTLYEQYF
V: TRBV15; size: few; J: TRBJ1-1; CDR3: CATSREFKGTVNTEAFF
V: TRBV18; size: NA; J: TRBJ2-2; CDR3: CASSPQQGANTGELFF
V: TRBV20-1; size: NA; J: TRBJ2-1; CDR3: CSGVVGRTLRNEQFF
V: TRBV10-3; size: few; J: TRBJ1-5; CDR3: CAISEGHGVQPQHF
V: TRBV18; size: few; J: TRBJ1-2; CDR3: CASSPPGGDNYGYTF
V: TRBV11-2; size: NA; J: TRBJ2-1; CDR3: CASSNSGVYNEQFF
V: TRBV3-1; size: few; J: TRBJ1-1; CDR3: CASSPRSETGVPEIFF
V: TRBV20-1; size: once; J: TRBJ2-3; CDR3: CSATSLRPPGADTQYF
V: TRBV5-1; size: NA; J: TRBJ2-1; CDR3: CASSLLTPGGNEQFF
V: TRBV28; size: NA; J: TRBJ2-7; CDR3: CASSFIDRVGEQYF
V: TRBV5-6; size: many; J: TRBJ2-1; CDR3: CASSLEGNEQFF
V: TRBV4-3; size: NA; J: TRBJ2-7; CDR3: CASSQDAGKTGSYEQYF
V: TRBV7-9; size: NA; J: TRBJ2-7; CDR3: CASSVTTGYYEQYF
V: TRBV7-8; size: few; J: TRBJ1-6; CDR3: CASSTGSQRSPLHF
V: TRBV20-1; size: NA; J: TRBJ2-1; CDR3: CSASGLAGVYEQFF
V: TRBV5-1; size: NA; J: TRBJ2-5; CDR3: CASSLDRNGETQYF
V: TRBV19; size: NA; J: TRBJ1-1; CDR3: CASSPQSGWGRNNTEAFF
V: TRBV9; size: many; J: TRBJ2-2; CDR3: CASSAQVSFPRTGELFF
V: TRBV5-1; size: few; J: TRBJ2-1; CDR3: CASSPSGSPAANNEQFF
V: TRBV9; size: NA; J: TRBJ2-1; CDR3: CASSGEDDSYEQFF